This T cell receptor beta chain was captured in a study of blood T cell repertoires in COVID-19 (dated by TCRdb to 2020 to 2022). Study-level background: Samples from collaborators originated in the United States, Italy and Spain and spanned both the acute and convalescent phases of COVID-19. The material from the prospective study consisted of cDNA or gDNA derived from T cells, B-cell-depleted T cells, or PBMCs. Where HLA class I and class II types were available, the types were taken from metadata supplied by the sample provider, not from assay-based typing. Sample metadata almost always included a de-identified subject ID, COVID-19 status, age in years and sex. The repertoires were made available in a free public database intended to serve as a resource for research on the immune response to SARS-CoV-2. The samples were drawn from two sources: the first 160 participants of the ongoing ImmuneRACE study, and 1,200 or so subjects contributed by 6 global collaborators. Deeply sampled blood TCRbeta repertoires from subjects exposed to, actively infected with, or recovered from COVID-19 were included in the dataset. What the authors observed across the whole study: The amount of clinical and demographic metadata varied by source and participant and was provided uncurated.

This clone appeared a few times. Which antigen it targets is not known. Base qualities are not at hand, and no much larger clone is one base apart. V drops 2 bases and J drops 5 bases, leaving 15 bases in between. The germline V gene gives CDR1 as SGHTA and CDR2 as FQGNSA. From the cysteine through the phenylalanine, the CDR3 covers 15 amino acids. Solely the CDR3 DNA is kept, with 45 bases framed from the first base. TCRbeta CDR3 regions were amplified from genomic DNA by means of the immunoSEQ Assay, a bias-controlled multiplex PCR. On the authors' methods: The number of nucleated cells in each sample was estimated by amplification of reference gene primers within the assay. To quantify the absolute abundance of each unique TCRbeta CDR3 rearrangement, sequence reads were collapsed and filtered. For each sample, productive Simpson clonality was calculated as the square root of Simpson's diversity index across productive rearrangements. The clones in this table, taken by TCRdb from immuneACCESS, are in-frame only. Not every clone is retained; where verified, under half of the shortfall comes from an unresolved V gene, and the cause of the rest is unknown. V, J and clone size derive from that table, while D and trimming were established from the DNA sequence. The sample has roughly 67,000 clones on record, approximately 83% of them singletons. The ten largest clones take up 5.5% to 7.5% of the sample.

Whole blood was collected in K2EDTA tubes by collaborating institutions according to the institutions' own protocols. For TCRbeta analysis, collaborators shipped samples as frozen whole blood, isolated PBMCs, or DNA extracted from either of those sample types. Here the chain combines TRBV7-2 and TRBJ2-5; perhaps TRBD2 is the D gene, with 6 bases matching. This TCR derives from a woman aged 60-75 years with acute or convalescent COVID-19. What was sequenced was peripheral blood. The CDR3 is CASSLKSGEVETQYF. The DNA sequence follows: TGTGCCAGCAGCTTAAAGTCGGGGGAGGTGGAGACCCAGTACTTC.